Following are 31 T cell receptor beta chains from one sample sequenced in a study of blood T cell repertoires in COVID-19. The method was immunoSEQ multiplex PCR; TCRdb's version includes in-frame clones alone and lacks a portion of them. The sample has about 200,000 clones, approximately 85% seen once. Material: peripheral blood. These receptors all come from a woman in her 70s with COVID-19, enrolled during active disease.

This clone appeared once. This rearrangement joins TRBV5-6 to TRBJ1-2; TRBD1 matches at 9 bases. V trimming: 0 bases; J trimming: 4 bases; junction bases outside the gene matches: 7. The CDR3 is 16 amino acids. Germline V gene data show CDR1 as SGHDT and CDR2 as YYEEEE. The CDR3 loop is CASSLGYRGLPYGYTF. Here the CDR3 DNA reads TGTGCCAGCAGCTTGGGATACAGGGGGCTGCCCTATGGCTACACCTTC.

This clone was observed a handful of times. The chain links TRBV5-6 to TRBJ2-7; 15 nucleotides agree with TRBD2. Germline assignment: CDR1 SGHDT and CDR2 YYEEEE. The CDR3 has 16 residues. With V trimmed by 5 bases and J by 4 bases, 7 bases remained unmatched. DNA for the CDR3: TGTGCCAGCAGGCTGACGGGGACTAGCGGGAGGTACGAGCAGTACTTC. It yields the protein CASRLTGTSGRYEQYF.

This sequence joins TRBV6-6 and TRBJ2-4; 11 nucleotides line up with TRBD1. Germline V gene data show CDR1 as MNHNY and CDR2 as SVGAGI (reference sequence). This CDR3 region has 14 residues. V was clipped by 0 bases and J by 15 bases; unmatched bases: 7. The CDR3 nucleotides read TGTGCCAGCAGTTACTCGGGACAGGGGGTTTCGGGGTACTTC. Residues: CASSYSGQGVSGYF.

J is TRBJ1-3 and V is TRBV28, with D possibly being TRBD1 (6 bases). V lost 6 bases and J 4 bases, leaving 13 bases between the germline ends. The CDR3 is 14 amino acids. Germline CDR1 reads MDHEN; CDR2 reads SYDVKM. The CDR3 sequence is CASSPPTGGNTIYF. In DNA, the CDR3 is TGTGCCAGCAGCCCCCCGACAGGAGGAAACACCATATATTTT.

This clone has a handful of counts. The genes are TRBV28 and TRBJ1-3; TRBD1 matches 8 bases. The trim removed 3 bases at V and 6 bases at J, leaving 4 bases unmatched. Germline CDR1 and CDR2: MDHEN and SYDVKM. This CDR3 spans 14 amino acids. The CDR3 here is CASSFGQGQNTIYF. For the CDR3, the DNA is TGTGCCAGCAGTTTCGGACAGGGCCAAAACACCATATATTTT.

V usage is TRBV6-5 and J usage is TRBJ2-7, with 8 bases that match TRBD1. From germline, CDR1 is MNHEY and CDR2 SVGAGI. This CDR3 region has 14 residues. J lost 5 bases, V lost 5 bases, and 8 bases had no gene match. The CDR3 here is CASSPRQGRHEQYF. The DNA for the CDR3 is TGTGCCAGCAGTCCCCGACAGGGGAGGCACGAGCAGTACTTC.

The chain links TRBV12-5 to TRBJ1-2, with TRBD1 identical over 7 bases. The CDR3 consists of 12 residues. V was clipped by 2 bases and J by 8 bases; unmatched bases: 2. The germline V gene has CDR1 LGHNT and CDR2 FRNRAP. The CDR3 DNA sequence: TGTGCTAGTGGTTTGTCACAGGGGGGCTACACCTTC. Translation gives CASGLSQGGYTF.

The chain carries TRBV7-3 and TRBJ1-5, with 7 bases identical to TRBD1. Trimming at V came to 5 bases and at J to 4 bases, leaving 14 bases not matched to a gene. Germline-derived CDR1 and CDR2 are SGHTA and FQGTGA. The CDR3 is 17 residues long. The CDR3 spells CASSPDRESTGNQPQHF. The DNA for the CDR3 is TGTGCCAGCAGCCCCGACAGGGAGAGTACGGGGAATCAGCCCCAGCATTTT.

J is TRBJ1-2 and V is TRBV19, with D maybe TRBD1 (6 bases). Germline CDR1 is LNHDA and CDR2 is SQIVND (reference sequence). V shed 11 bases and J shed 6 bases, with 13 bases lying between them. The CDR3 is made up of 11 amino acids. CDR3 amino acids: CASSGGHGYTF. In nucleotides, the CDR3 is TGTGCCTCGTCCGGGGGGCATGGCTACACCTTC.

V is TRBV15 and J is TRBJ2-2; possible D gene TRBD1, 6 bases. The germline V gene encodes CDR1 LNHNV and CDR2 YYDKDF (reference sequence). V was trimmed by 1 base and J by 0 bases, leaving 9 bases between them. CDR3 size: 16 residues. CDR3 sequence: CATSRVGTTNTGELFF. The DNA of the CDR3 is TGTGCCACCAGCAGAGTGGGGACAACGAACACCGGGGAGCTGTTTTTT.

V is TRBV29-1 and J is TRBJ1-4, with D possibly TRBD1 on 5 matching bases. This CDR3 is built from 15 residues. Trimming pared 5 bases from V and 4 bases from J, leaving 17 bases between. The germline CDR1 and CDR2 sequences are SQVTM and ANQGSEA. DNA for the CDR3: TGCAGCGTTCACCTTAGGGGCCCTGATAATGAAAAACTGTTTTTT. Its translation is CSVHLRGPDNEKLFF. The variable domain in full, completed from reference TRBV29-1 and TRBJ1-4, reads SAVISQKPSRDICQRGTSLTIQCQVDSQVTMMFWYRQQPGQSLTLIATANQGSEATYESGFVIDKFPISRPNLTFSTLTVSNMSPEDSSIYLCSVHLRGPDNEKLFFGSGTQLSVL.

The chain couples TRBV28 to TRBJ1-5; TRBD1 matches at 7 bases. Germline CDR1 is MDHEN and CDR2 is SYDVKM. The length of the CDR3 is 12 residues. CDR3 in DNA: TGTGTAATTTCACAGGGGAATCAGCCCCAGCATTTT. This encodes CVISQGNQPQHF.

The gene calls are TRBV28 and TRBJ2-7, with 15 bases lining up with TRBD2. The CDR3 length is 18 residues. V lost 5 bases and J lost 5; bases outside the gene matches: 13. Looked up from germline, CDR1 is MDHEN and CDR2 is SYDVKM. The CDR3 loop is CASSPGLAGGPWLNEQYF. CDR3 DNA sequence: TGTGCCAGCAGTCCCGGACTAGCGGGAGGGCCCTGGTTGAACGAGCAGTACTTC.

The CDR3 DNA sequence: TGTGCCCTTAATACCGGGACTAGCGGGAGCCGCAATGAGCAGTTCTTC. This translates into CALNTGTSGSRNEQFF. V and J are TRBV30 and TRBJ2-1; TRBD2 agrees at 14 bases. The CDR3 runs to 16 residues. Per the germline V gene, CDR1 is GTSNPN and CDR2 is SVGIG (reference sequence). The J segment lost 6 bases and the V segment lost 8 bases, leaving 12 bases of the junction unmatched. Combining the CDR3 with reference TRBV30 and TRBJ2-1 gives the whole variable domain SQTIHQWPATLVQPVGSPLSLECTVEGTSNPNLYWYRQAAGRGLQLLFYSVGIGQISSEVPQNLSASRPQDRQFILSSKKLLLSDSGFYLCALNTGTSGSRNEQFFGPGTRLTVL.

This chain links TRBV5-1 with TRBJ1-5; 7 positions agree with TRBD1. J gave up 6 bases and V 0 bases, and 6 bases lay outside the gene matches. Germline values: CDR1 SGHRS, CDR2 YFSETQ. The CDR3 is 15 residues long. The CDR3 DNA reads TGCGCCAGCAGCTTGGAAGGGGGCGGTGGTCAGCCCCAGCATTTT. This sequence encodes CASSLEGGGGQPQHF.

The chain couples TRBV3-1 (or the pseudogene TRBV3-2) to TRBJ2-1; TRBD2 matches 7 bases. CDR1 LGHDT and CDR2 YNNKEL come from the germline V gene (reference sequence). CDR3 length equals 13 residues. V gave up 1 base and J gave up 9 bases; unmatched junction bases: 3. The CDR3 region is CASSQAWGGEQFF. In nucleotides, the CDR3 is TGTGCCAGCAGCCAAGCATGGGGGGGTGAGCAGTTCTTC.

Turning to this clone: The sample carries other DNA sequences with the same CDR3. This chain joins TRBV12-3 or TRBV12-4 and TRBJ1-2; a possible D gene is TRBD1 (5 bases). V was shortened by 2 bases and J by 7 bases, with 11 bases between the two germline ends. The CDR3 length is 13 residues. The CDR3 bases are TGTGCCAGCAGTTTACGGCAGGGCGGTGGCTACACCTTC. Its protein is CASSLRQGGGYTF.

V usage is TRBV10-3 and J usage is TRBJ2-3, with 12 bases identical to TRBD2. CDR3 length: 14 amino acids. With 6 bases clipped from V and 6 bases from J, the junction kept 4 bases outside the gene matches. The germline CDR1 and CDR2 sequences are ENHRY and SYGVKD. Written as DNA, the CDR3 is TGTGCCATCAGGCGACTAGCGGGAGCGGATACGCAGTATTTT. This sequence encodes CAIRRLAGADTQYF.

The V call is TRBV29-1, the J call TRBJ2-2, with 13 bases matching TRBD2. Germline trimming cut 3 bases from V and 11 bases from J; bases unmatched to any gene: 6. This CDR3 has 14 amino acids. Per the germline V gene, CDR1 is SQVTM and CDR2 is ANQGSEA. The CDR3 spells CSVERTSGGAELFF. The CDR3 nucleotides are TGCAGCGTTGAGAGGACTAGCGGGGGCGCCGAGCTGTTTTTT.

The gene calls are TRBV21-1 and TRBJ2-7; TRBD1, as called in the table, went unchecked against the DNA. TRBV21-1 is recorded as a pseudogene. The CDR3 has 17 residues. CDR3 protein: CASSKAMGAGRSYEQYF. CDR3 sequence (DNA): TGTGCCAGCAGCAAAGCAATGGGGGCAGGCCGCTCCTACGAGCAGTACTTC.

The V gene is TRBV2, the J gene TRBJ1-2, with 9 bases identical to TRBD1. The V segment lost 4 bases and the J segment 10 bases; nucleotides outside the gene matches: 4. Germline V gene data show CDR1 as SNHLY and CDR2 as FYNNEI. The CDR3 runs 12 residues. The CDR3 here is CASSGTGDYYTF. The CDR3 DNA is TGTGCCAGCAGTGGGACAGGGGATTACTACACCTTC.

The chain is built from TRBV19 and TRBJ1-1, with D perhaps TRBD1 (6 bases). Germline V gene lookup returns CDR1 LNHDA and CDR2 SQIVND (reference sequence). The CDR3 contains 14 residues. V gave up 1 base and J gave up 8 bases, with 14 bases separating them. DNA for the CDR3: TGTGCCAGTAGTATAGGAGGGGGAAGTGGAGAAGCTTTCTTT. Amino acid sequence: CASSIGGGSGEAFF.

The chain joins TRBV5-1 to TRBJ1-2; unclear D gene. The germline CDR1 and CDR2 sequences are SGHRS and YFSETQ. Trimming took off 0 bases at V and 5 bases at J, with 8 bases between the two ends. The CDR3 is made up of 13 amino acids. The CDR3 spells CASSLDSRYGYTF. The DNA of the CDR3 is TGCGCCAGCAGCTTGGACAGCCGGTATGGCTACACCTTC.

The V gene is TRBV25-1, the J gene TRBJ1-1; 8 bases match TRBD1. CDR3 length: 17 amino acids. J gave up 8 bases and V 4 bases, and 18 bases lay outside the gene matches. Germline-derived CDR1 and CDR2 are MGHDK and SYGVNS. The DNA of the CDR3 is TGTGCCAGCAGTGGAAGCGACAGGGGCCCAAGACGGGCCGAAGCTTTCTTT. Translation: CASSGSDRGPRRAEAFF.

V and J are TRBV7-3 and TRBJ2-2, with TRBD2 matching 13 bases. The CDR3 runs 16 residues. Germline trimming cut 5 bases from V and 9 bases from J; bases unmatched to any gene: 9. Germline CDR1 and CDR2: SGHTA and FQGTGA. CDR3 in amino acids: CASSRTSGSEGRELFF. The DNA of the CDR3 is TGTGCCAGCAGCCGGACTAGCGGGAGTGAGGGGCGGGAGCTGTTTTTT.

The chain uses TRBV19 and TRBJ1-1; weak D call: TRBD1 (5 bases). This CDR3 has 14 amino acids. Germline CDR1 reads LNHDA; CDR2 reads SQIVND (reference sequence). V gave up 1 base and J gave up 5 bases, with 11 bases separating them. Written as DNA, the CDR3 is TGTGCCAGTAGTATAGGGCTCCCAGGGACTGAAGCTTTCTTT. This codes for CASSIGLPGTEAFF.

This clone has only one observation. The gene calls are TRBV28 and TRBJ1-5; D not certain. In germline, CDR1 is MDHEN, CDR2 SYDVKM. The CDR3 is 11 residues long. V lost 4 bases to trimming and J lost 11 bases, with 9 bases between them. The CDR3: CASSSDTAQHF. The CDR3 DNA sequence: TGTGCCAGCAGTTCTGACACGGCCCAGCATTTT. Full variable domain (outside the CDR3, taken from reference TRBV28 and TRBJ1-5): DVKVTQSSRYLVKRTGEKVFLECVQDMDHENMFWYRQDPGLGLRLIYFSYDVKMKEKGDIPEGYSVSREKKERFSLILESASTNQTSMYLCASSSDTAQHFGDGTRLSIL.

This rearrangement joins TRBV5-1 to TRBJ1-2; 10 nucleotides line up with TRBD1. CDR1 SGHRS and CDR2 YFSETQ come from the germline V gene. There are 13 residues in the CDR3. J gave up 4 bases and V 6 bases, and 3 bases lay outside the gene matches. The CDR3 bases are TGCGCCAGCAACGGGGACAGGGGCTATGGCTACACCTTC. Protein: CASNGDRGYGYTF.

V usage is TRBV7-2 and J usage is TRBJ1-3; D is perhaps TRBD1 (6 bases). Trimming shortened V by 2 bases and J by 3 bases, and 17 bases separated the two germline ends. Germline V lookup: CDR1 SGHTA, CDR2 FQGNSA. CDR3 size: 17 residues. CDR3 sequence reads: CASSLLTGRSSGNTIYF. CDR3 nucleotides: TGTGCCAGCAGCTTATTGACAGGACGTTCTAGTGGAAACACCATATATTTT.

The rearrangement joins TRBV18 to TRBJ2-7, with a weak D call TRBD2 (6 bases). The CDR3 extends over 14 amino acids. The V and J ends lost 4 bases and 6 bases respectively, with 16 bases between them. From germline, CDR1 is KGHSH and CDR2 LQKENI. CDR3 amino acids: CASSQFGQGGEQYF. CDR3 sequence (DNA): TGTGCCAGCTCACAGTTTGGGCAGGGAGGCGAGCAGTACTTC. The variable domain in full, with the rest retrieved from reference TRBV18 and TRBJ2-7, is NAGVMQNPRHLVRRRGQEARLRCSPMKGHSHVYWYRQLPEEGLKFMVYLQKENIIDESGMPKERFSAEFPKEGPSILRIQQVVRGDSAAYFCASSQFGQGGEQYFGPGTRLTVT.

The chain is built from TRBV27 and TRBJ2-3; D possibly corresponds to TRBD2 (6 bases). V lost 6 bases to trimming and J lost 4 bases, with 20 bases between them. This CDR3 spans 16 amino acids. Germline lookup yields CDR1 MNHEY and CDR2 SMNVEV (reference sequence). The chain's CDR3 is CASRLSPWGVSDTQYF. In DNA, the CDR3 is TGTGCCAGCAGACTCTCACCGTGGGGGGTTTCAGATACGCAGTATTTT.